This TCR beta chain was captured by sequencing in a study of immune cell composition in non-small cell lung cancer. Points from the study as a whole: Tumour TCR-beta clonality was not significantly tied to smoking pack-years.

This table comes from immunoSEQ multiplex PCR, and its TCRdb copy is limited to in-frame clones, with some not included. The data contain under 9,000 clones, just under 70% of them singletons. CDR1 and CDR2 from the germline V gene are MGHRA and YSYEKL. Trimming left V 1 base short and J 0 bases short, with 13 bases between. This CDR3 contains 17 residues. This clone was seen more than once but under ten times. Its antigen is not known. This clonotype was obtained from a human donor with non-small cell lung cancer. The V and J genes are TRBV4-1 and TRBJ1-5; possible D gene TRBD1, 6 bases. Sequences were obtained from lung tumor tissue. CDR3 sequence reads: CASSQVGTPYSNQPQHF. CDR3 sequence (DNA): TGCGCCAGCAGCCAAGTAGGGACACCCTATAGCAATCAGCCCCAGCATTTT.